Described below is a single T cell receptor beta chain sequence and its context. Its antigen is not known. The source of the sample is a study of OX40 agonist ivuxolimab in advanced cancers. The wider study: Ivuxolimab is a fully human IgG2 antibody that activates OX40 (CD134). A male proportion of about 86% was recorded, with mean age roughly 60 years and range roughly 23 to 79. Overall study findings and caveats: Among patients with partial responses at 0.1-3.0 mg/kg, clonal expansion was among the lowest. Clonal expansion was seen in CD4+ and CD8+ blood T cells by week 6 at 0.1 to 3.0 mg/kg.

Germline V gives CDR1 SGDLS, CDR2 YYNGEE. The CDR3 extends over 15 amino acids. Between the trimmed V and J ends, which lost 0 bases and 5 bases, there was a span of 11 bases. TCRdb's table, derived via immunoSEQ multiplex PCR, lists solely in-frame clones and lacks some. Of tens of thousands of clones listed, around 87% are singletons. The chain has TRBV9 and TRBJ2-2; TRBD1 might be the D (5 bases). Sequenced here: CD4+ or CD8+ T cells sorted from blood, sampled in a trial of the OX40 agonist ivuxolimab. This receptor was obtained from an adult with an advanced solid tumor such as melanoma, head and neck, liver or kidney cancer. The CDR3 DNA reads TGTGCCAGCAGCGTAGAGGCAGGGTGGACCGGGGAGCTGTTTTTT. As protein: CASSVEAGWTGELFF.